The T cell receptor beta chain under discussion was sequenced for a study of blood T cell repertoires in COVID-19. V was pared by 5 bases and J by 4 bases, with 8 bases of the junction left unmatched. Looked up from germline, CDR1 is SNHLY and CDR2 is FYNNEI. The CDR3 is 15 residues long. Assay: immunoSEQ multiplex PCR; the TCRdb copy retains only in-frame clones and omits some. In the table there are 160,000 or so clones, 84% of which are singletons. The sample consisted of PBMCs or T cells enriched from blood (not recorded which). The sequence was collected from a man aged 50 or older who had recovered from COVID-19. The chain links TRBV2 to TRBJ2-3; 8 bases agree with TRBD2. The CDR3 coding sequence is TGTGCCAGCAGTCGCGGGACTAGAGGAGCAGATACGCAGTATTTT. Its translation: CASSRGTRGADTQYF.